This paragraph reports one T cell receptor beta chain. Its antigen is currently unknown. With 5 bases removed from V and 0 bases from J, the gap between germline ends came to 13 bases. The V gene's germline CDR1 is SGHTA and CDR2 FQGNSA. This CDR3 comprises 15 residues. This entry comes from a study of T cell responses to AZD1222 COVID-19 vaccine. Using immunoSEQ multiplex PCR, the repertoire was profiled, and TCRdb retains in-frame clones only, with some absent. Here the sample spans around 97,000 clones, over 70% being singletons. Study-level points and caveats: Variant regions that are unmutated are reportedly the target of nearly half of spike-specific TCRs. The CD4 TCRs associated with vaccination extended across spike and predominated at 160-218 and 743-854. Spike-specific TCRs gained breadth and depth after people received two AZD1222 doses.

The V call is TRBV7-2, the J call TRBJ1-1; D is perhaps TRBD1 (6 bases). The receptor comes from an adult in good health. Here the sequenced sample was peripheral blood, taken on day 0 of AZD1222 vaccination. The CDR3 reads CASSPRQVMNTEAFF. In DNA, the CDR3 is TGTGCCAGCAGCCCAAGACAGGTTATGAACACTGAAGCTTTCTTT. The whole variable domain, filled in from reference TRBV7-2 and TRBJ1-1, reads GAGVSQSPSNKVTEKGKDVELRCDPISGHTALYWYRQSLGQGLEFLIYFQGNSAPDKSGLPSDRFSAERTGGSVSTLTIQRTQQEDSAVYLCASSPRQVMNTEAFFGQGTRLTVV.